The 24 T cell receptor beta chains listed next were all sequenced from one sample in a study of blood T cell repertoires in COVID-19. TCRdb keeps only in-frame clones here, not all; method: immunoSEQ multiplex PCR. Of 320,000 or so clones in the sample, about 90% are singletons; the top ten hold approximately 0.93%. Sequencing input: PBMCs or T cells enriched from blood (not recorded which). The receptor source for this set is a woman aged 25-40 years who had recovered from COVID-19.

The chain has TRBV15 and TRBJ1-5; TRBD1 matches 9 bases. Germline values: CDR1 LNHNV, CDR2 YYDKDF (reference sequence). The CDR3 has 18 residues. With V trimmed by 1 base and J by 0 bases, 7 bases remained unmatched. The CDR3 spells CATSRARDRAVSNQPQHF. The CDR3 DNA sequence: TGTGCCACCAGCAGAGCCCGGGACAGGGCGGTTAGCAATCAGCCCCAGCATTTT. The full variable domain, rest sourced from reference TRBV15 and TRBJ1-5, is DAMVIQNPRYQVTQFGKPVTLSCSQTLNHNVMYWYQQKSSQAPKLLFHYYDKDFNNEADTPDNFQSRRPNTSFCFLDIRSPGLGDTAMYLCATSRARDRAVSNQPQHFGDGTRLSIL.

The CDR3 DNA reads TGTGCCAGCAGCGTAGCTACCCAGTCGCGAGGTTCTGAGACCCTCCACTTT. It encodes CASSVATQSRGSETLHF. The chain employs TRBV9 and TRBJ1-6, with D hard to call. CDR1 and CDR2 from the germline V gene are SGDLS and YYNGEE. The CDR3 has 17 residues. V was clipped by 0 bases and J by 14 bases, with 24 bases between them.

The chain is built from TRBV19 and TRBJ1-2; 8 bases match TRBD1. The CDR3 consists of 16 residues. The germline CDR1 and CDR2 sequences are LNHDA and SQIVND (reference sequence). V dropped 5 bases and J dropped 5; count of bases not matched to a gene: 13. The CDR3 DNA reads as TGTGCCAGTAGTTCCTCGGACAGGGCCCCGGGGTATGGCTACACCTTC. Protein: CASSSSDRAPGYGYTF.

This clone was seen once. The CDR3 DNA sequence: TGCGCCAGCAGCCCCGGACTAGCGGTACCCAATGAGCAGTTCTTC. It is translated as CASSPGLAVPNEQFF. The chain is built from TRBV5-1 and TRBJ2-1; 10 positions agree with TRBD2. Germline V gene data show CDR1 as SGHRS and CDR2 as YFSETQ. The trim removed 4 bases at V and 6 bases at J, leaving 7 bases unmatched. The CDR3 is made up of 15 amino acids.

This chain joins TRBV5-1 and TRBJ1-2, with D perhaps matching TRBD1 (6 bases). The CDR3 covers 14 residues. Germline V gene sequence: CDR1 SGHRS, CDR2 YFSETQ. Trimming pared 4 bases from V and 0 bases from J, leaving 10 bases between. CDR3: CASSIGQPNYGYTF. The CDR3 DNA reads as TGCGCCAGCAGCATCGGACAGCCTAACTATGGCTACACCTTC.

The chain is built from TRBV3-1 (or the pseudogene TRBV3-2) and TRBJ1-4; unclear D gene. The germline gives CDR1 LGHDT, CDR2 YNNKEL (reference sequence). The CDR3 is made up of 14 amino acids. Trimming shortened V by 4 bases and J by 8 bases, and 14 bases separated the two germline ends. CDR3 region: CASSPSTREEKLFF. CDR3 bases: TGTGCCAGCAGCCCGTCTACGAGGGAAGAAAAACTGTTTTTT.

CDR3 residues: CASSTQGERGYTF. CDR3 nucleotide sequence: TGTGCCAGCAGTACACAGGGGGAGAGGGGCTACACCTTC. The chain is built from TRBV27 and TRBJ1-2; TRBD1 matches 8 bases. Germline assignment: CDR1 MNHEY and CDR2 SMNVEV (reference sequence). The CDR3 extends over 13 amino acids. The V and J ends lost 5 bases and 8 bases, in that order; junction bases with no gene match: 7.

The chain employs TRBV7-2 and TRBJ2-7, with 8 bases that match TRBD1. In germline, CDR1 is SGHTA, CDR2 FQGNSA. This CDR3 is built from 14 residues. Germline trimming cut 5 bases from V and 6 bases from J; bases unmatched to any gene: 9. For the CDR3, the DNA is TGTGCCAGCAGCCCCCGACAGGGGACAGGCGAGCAGTACTTC. Its protein product is CASSPRQGTGEQYF.

This clone showed up just a few times. The J gene is TRBJ1-2, the V gene TRBV19; D may be TRBD1 (5 bases). Trimming took 1 base from V and 7 from J, leaving 13 bases between them. Germline V CDR1 and CDR2: LNHDA, SQIVND (reference sequence). The CDR3 runs to 14 residues. This CDR3 reads CASSIGWGPIGYTF. CDR3 nucleotides: TGTGCCAGTAGTATAGGGTGGGGCCCTATTGGCTACACCTTC.

The V call is TRBV20-1, the J call TRBJ1-2, with D perhaps matching TRBD1 (6 bases). V lost 5 bases and J lost 6, with 10 bases in between. This CDR3 spans 11 amino acids. Germline values: CDR1 DFQATT, CDR2 SNEGSKA (reference sequence). The CDR3, as DNA: TGCAGTGCTGGCTACAGGGATGGCTACACCTTC. Translating it yields CSAGYRDGYTF.

This chain links TRBV30 with TRBJ2-4, with TRBD2 matching over 7 bases. CDR1 is GTSNPN, CDR2 SVGIG, per germline (reference sequence). The CDR3 consists of 14 residues. The V gene end was trimmed by 3 bases and the J gene end by 8 bases; junction bases not matched to a gene: 10. CDR3 in amino acids: CAWRDTAGRDIQYF. As DNA, the CDR3 is TGTGCCTGGAGGGATACGGCAGGGAGGGACATTCAGTACTTC.

This clone came up a few times. The V gene is TRBV25-1, the J gene TRBJ2-1; the D is unclear. The V and J ends lost 4 bases and 3 bases respectively, with 13 bases between them. Looked up from germline, CDR1 is MGHDK and CDR2 is SYGVNS. CDR3 length: 15 residues. CDR3 in amino acids: CASSGLGDGYNEQFF. CDR3 coding DNA: TGTGCCAGCAGTGGTCTAGGAGACGGCTACAATGAGCAGTTCTTC.

CDR3 bases: TGTGCCTGGAGTGTTAGTATGACAGCCCAGCCCCAGCATTTT. Translated, it gives CAWSVSMTAQPQHF. The gene calls are TRBV30 and TRBJ1-5; D is perhaps TRBD1 (5 bases). Trimming stripped 0 bases from V and 7 bases from J, with 13 bases between. CDR3 length: 14 residues. Germline CDR1 GTSNPN, CDR2 SVGIG (reference sequence).

V usage is TRBV7-2 and J usage is TRBJ2-4, with TRBD2 matching 11 bases. The ends lost 5 bases at V and 5 bases at J; junction bases unmatched: 8. The CDR3 contains 16 residues. Per the germline V gene, CDR1 is SGHTA and CDR2 is FQGNSA. In nucleotides, the CDR3 is TGTGCCAGCAGCATCCAGGGACTAGCGGAGCAAAACATTCAGTACTTC. Translated, it gives CASSIQGLAEQNIQYF.

This CDR3 is CATAQGPSTDTQYF. As DNA, the CDR3 is TGCGCCACCGCACAGGGGCCTAGCACAGATACGCAGTATTTT. The rearrangement links TRBV10-2 to TRBJ2-3, with 7 bases fitting TRBD1. V shed 10 bases, J shed 0 bases, and the junction held 7 bases outside the gene matches. The CDR3 runs 14 residues. CDR1 is WSHSY, CDR2 SAAADI, per germline.

The chain employs TRBV7-8 and TRBJ2-2; 14 bases line up with TRBD2. The V and J ends lost 1 base and 6 bases, in that order; junction bases with no gene match: 10. This CDR3 spans 19 amino acids. CDR1 and CDR2 (germline): SGHVS, FQNEAQ. The CDR3 DNA follows: TGTGCCAGCAGCTTAGGGACTAGCGGGGGGTCACACAGGGCCGGGGAGCTGTTTTTT. Its protein product is CASSLGTSGGSHRAGELFF.

This chain uses TRBV18 with TRBJ1-1, with D possibly matching TRBD1 (5 bases). The CDR3 runs to 15 residues. Trimming left V 3 bases short and J 3 bases short, with 14 bases between. CDR1 and CDR2 from the germline V gene are KGHSH and LQKENI. In nucleotides, the CDR3 is TGTGCCAGCTCACCGGTATTCGGGGGGGACACTGAAGCTTTCTTT. This encodes CASSPVFGGDTEAFF.

The V gene is TRBV6-5, the J gene TRBJ2-7; D is undetermined. The CDR3 covers 11 residues. The germline V gene has CDR1 MNHEY and CDR2 SVGAGI. Trimming pared 10 bases from V and 6 bases from J, leaving 13 bases between. The CDR3 reads CAIQLSFEQYF. In DNA form, the CDR3 reads TGTGCCATACAATTGTCTTTCGAGCAGTACTTC.

V usage is TRBV7-6 and J usage is TRBJ1-2, with 9 nucleotides matching TRBD1. Germline trimming cut 5 bases from V and 1 base from J; bases unmatched to any gene: 14. Germline-derived CDR1 and CDR2 are SGHVS and FNYEAQ. This CDR3 comprises 18 residues. The CDR3 spells CASSPVGDREYDNYGYTF. The CDR3 bases are TGTGCCAGCAGCCCAGTGGGGGACAGGGAGTACGATAACTATGGCTACACCTTC.

The rearrangement uses TRBV7-2 and TRBJ1-2; D might be TRBD1 (5 bases). Between the trimmed V and J ends, which lost 1 base and 0 bases, there was a span of 6 bases. From germline, CDR1 is SGHTA and CDR2 FQGNSA. The CDR3 loop spans 14 amino acids. The CDR3 DNA reads TGTGCCAGCAGCTTAGACAGGACTAACTATGGCTACACCTTC. Amino acid sequence: CASSLDRTNYGYTF.

The table lists this clone with a few counts. The chain combines TRBV3-1 (or the pseudogene TRBV3-2) with TRBJ2-2; D gene uncertain. Deletions cut 3 bases from V and 6 bases from J, with 11 bases between. Germline V CDR1 and CDR2: LGHDT, YNNKEL (reference sequence). The CDR3 consists of 14 residues. The CDR3 region has the DNA TGTGCCAGCAGCCATGGCCTTGAGGCCGGGGAGCTGTTTTTT. This encodes CASSHGLEAGELFF.

This rearrangement joins TRBV2 to TRBJ1-1; TRBD1 agrees at 8 bases. J lost 7 bases, V lost 3 bases, and 4 bases had no gene match. CDR1 and CDR2 (germline): SNHLY, FYNNEI. This CDR3 is 13 amino acids long. The CDR3 loop is CASSEDRVIEAFF. The CDR3 DNA reads TGTGCCAGCAGTGAGGACAGGGTGATTGAAGCTTTCTTT.

V gene TRBV7-9 combines with J gene TRBJ1-1; no definite D call. The CDR3 runs 13 residues. Trimming shortened V by 1 base and J by 8 bases, and 11 bases separated the two germline ends. CDR1 is SEHNR and CDR2 is FQNEAQ in the germline V gene (reference sequence). DNA of the CDR3: TGTGCCAGCAGCTTAGGAGGGTTAAAAGAAGCTTTCTTT. It is translated as CASSLGGLKEAFF.

This chain uses TRBV30 with TRBJ1-2, with 10 bases matching TRBD1. V shed 0 bases and J 2 bases; nucleotides not matched to a gene: 15. There are 19 residues in the CDR3. Germline V gives CDR1 GTSNPN, CDR2 SVGIG (reference sequence). In DNA form, the CDR3 reads TGTGCCTGGAGTGTACGGCGCGGGACAGGGGTTAGTAGAAACTATGGCTACACCTTC. It translates to CAWSVRRGTGVSRNYGYTF.